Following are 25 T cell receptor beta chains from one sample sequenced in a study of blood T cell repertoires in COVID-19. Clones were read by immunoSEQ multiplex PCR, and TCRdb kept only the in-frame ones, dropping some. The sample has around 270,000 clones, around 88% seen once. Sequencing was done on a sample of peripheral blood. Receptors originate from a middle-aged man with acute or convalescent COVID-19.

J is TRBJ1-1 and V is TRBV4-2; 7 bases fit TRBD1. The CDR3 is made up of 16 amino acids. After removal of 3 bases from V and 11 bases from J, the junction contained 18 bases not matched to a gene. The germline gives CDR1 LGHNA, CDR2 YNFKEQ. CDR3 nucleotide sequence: TGTGCCAGCAGCCAGTTAAAGGGACAGAAGAGCAAAGGGGCTTTCTTT. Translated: CASSQLKGQKSKGAFF.

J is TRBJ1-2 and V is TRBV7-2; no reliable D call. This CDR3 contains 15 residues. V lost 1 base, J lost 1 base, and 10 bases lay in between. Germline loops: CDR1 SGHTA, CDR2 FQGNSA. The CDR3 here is CASSLGSSLNYGYTF. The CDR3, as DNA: TGTGCCAGCAGCTTAGGGAGCAGCCTTAACTATGGCTACACCTTC.

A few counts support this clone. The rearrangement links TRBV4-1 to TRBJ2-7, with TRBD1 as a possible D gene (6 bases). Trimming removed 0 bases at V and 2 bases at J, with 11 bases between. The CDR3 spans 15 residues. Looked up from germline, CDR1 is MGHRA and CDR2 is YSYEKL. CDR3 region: CASSQEATGTYEQYF. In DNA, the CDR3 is TGCGCCAGCAGCCAAGAGGCGACAGGCACCTACGAGCAGTACTTC.

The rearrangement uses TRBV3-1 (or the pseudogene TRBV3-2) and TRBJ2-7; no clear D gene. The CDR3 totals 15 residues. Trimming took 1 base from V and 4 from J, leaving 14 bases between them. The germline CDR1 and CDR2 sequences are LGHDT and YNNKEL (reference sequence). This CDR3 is CASSQGWNGEYEQYF. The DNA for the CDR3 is TGTGCCAGCAGCCAAGGATGGAACGGAGAGTACGAGCAGTACTTC.

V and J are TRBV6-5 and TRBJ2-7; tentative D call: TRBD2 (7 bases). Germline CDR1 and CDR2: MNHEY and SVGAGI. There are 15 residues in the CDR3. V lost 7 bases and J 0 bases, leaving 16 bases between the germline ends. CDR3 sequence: CASTLRGGGSYEQYF. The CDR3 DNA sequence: TGTGCCAGCACTCTGAGGGGGGGAGGCTCCTACGAGCAGTACTTC.

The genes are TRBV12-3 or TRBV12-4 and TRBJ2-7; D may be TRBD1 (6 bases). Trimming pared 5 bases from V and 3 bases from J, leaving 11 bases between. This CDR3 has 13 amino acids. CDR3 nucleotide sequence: TGTGCCAGCAGTCGTAAACAGGGCTACGAGCAGTACTTC. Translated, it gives CASSRKQGYEQYF.

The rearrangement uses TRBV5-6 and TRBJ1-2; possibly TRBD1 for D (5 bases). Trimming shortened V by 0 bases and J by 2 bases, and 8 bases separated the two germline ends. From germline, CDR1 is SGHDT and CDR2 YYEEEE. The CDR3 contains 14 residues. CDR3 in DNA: TGTGCCAGCAGCTTGGCCAACAGGAACTATGGCTACACCTTC. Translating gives CASSLANRNYGYTF.

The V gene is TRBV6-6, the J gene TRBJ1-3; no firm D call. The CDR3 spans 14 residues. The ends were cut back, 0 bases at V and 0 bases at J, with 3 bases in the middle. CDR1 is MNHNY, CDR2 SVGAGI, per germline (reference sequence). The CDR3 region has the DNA TGTGCCAGCAGTTACTCTAGCTCTGGAAACACCATATATTTT. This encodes CASSYSSSGNTIYF.

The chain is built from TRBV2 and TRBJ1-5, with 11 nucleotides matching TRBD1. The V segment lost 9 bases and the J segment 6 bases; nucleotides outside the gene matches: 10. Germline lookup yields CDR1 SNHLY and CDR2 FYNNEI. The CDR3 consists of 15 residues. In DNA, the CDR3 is TGTGCCAGTCAAGGGACAGGGGGGGGGAGTCAGCCCCAGCATTTT. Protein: CASQGTGGGSQPQHF.

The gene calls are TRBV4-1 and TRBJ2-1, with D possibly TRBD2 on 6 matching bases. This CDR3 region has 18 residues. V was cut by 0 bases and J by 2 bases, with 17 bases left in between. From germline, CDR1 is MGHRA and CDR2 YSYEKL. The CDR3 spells CASSQDGAGILPYNEQFF. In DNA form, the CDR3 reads TGCGCCAGCAGCCAAGATGGGGCGGGGATTCTCCCCTACAATGAGCAGTTCTTC.

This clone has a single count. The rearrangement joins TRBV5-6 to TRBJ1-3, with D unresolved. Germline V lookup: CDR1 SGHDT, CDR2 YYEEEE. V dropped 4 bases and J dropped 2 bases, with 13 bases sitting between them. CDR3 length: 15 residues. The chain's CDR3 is CASSLPGFTGNTIYF. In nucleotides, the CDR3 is TGTGCCAGCAGCCTACCGGGATTTACTGGAAACACCATATATTTT.

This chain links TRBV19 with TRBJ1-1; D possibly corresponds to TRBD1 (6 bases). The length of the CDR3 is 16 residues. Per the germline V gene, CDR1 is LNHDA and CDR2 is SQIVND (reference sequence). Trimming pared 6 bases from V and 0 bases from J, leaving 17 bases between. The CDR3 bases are TGTGCCAGTAGCATTGACAGGCTACCTCTGAACACTGAAGCTTTCTTT. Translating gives CASSIDRLPLNTEAFF.

Written as DNA, the CDR3 is TGTGCCAGCAGTTACTCCGGGACAGTTGTCGGGGAGCTGTTTTTT. Protein product: CASSYSGTVVGELFF. The V and J genes are TRBV6-6 and TRBJ2-2; 7 bases line up with TRBD1. V gave up 0 bases and J gave up 7 bases; unmatched junction bases: 5. The CDR3 runs to 15 residues. In germline, CDR1 is MNHNY, CDR2 SVGAGI (reference sequence).

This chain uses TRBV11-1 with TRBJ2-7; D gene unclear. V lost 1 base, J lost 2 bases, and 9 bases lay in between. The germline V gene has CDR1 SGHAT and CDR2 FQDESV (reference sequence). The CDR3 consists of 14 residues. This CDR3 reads CASSLVGATYEQYF. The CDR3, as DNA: TGTGCCAGCAGCTTAGTCGGTGCGACCTACGAGCAGTACTTC.

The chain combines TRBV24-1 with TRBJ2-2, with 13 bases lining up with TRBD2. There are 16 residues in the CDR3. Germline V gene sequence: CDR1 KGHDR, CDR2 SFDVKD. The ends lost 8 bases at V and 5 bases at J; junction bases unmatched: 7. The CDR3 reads CATMTSGGPRTGELFF. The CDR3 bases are TGTGCCACCATGACTAGCGGGGGGCCGAGGACCGGGGAGCTGTTTTTT.

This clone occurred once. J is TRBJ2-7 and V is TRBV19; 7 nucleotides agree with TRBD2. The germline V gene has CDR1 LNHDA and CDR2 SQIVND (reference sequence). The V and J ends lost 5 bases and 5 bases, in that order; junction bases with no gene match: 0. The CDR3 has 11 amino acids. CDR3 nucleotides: TGTGCCAGTAGTCGGGGGGACGAGCAGTACTTC. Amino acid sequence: CASSRGDEQYF.

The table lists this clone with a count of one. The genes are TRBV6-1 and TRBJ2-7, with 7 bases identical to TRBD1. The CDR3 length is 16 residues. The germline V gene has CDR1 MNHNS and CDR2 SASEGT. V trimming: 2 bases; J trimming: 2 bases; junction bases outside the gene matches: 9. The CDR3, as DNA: TGTGCCAGCAGTGAAAGCTTATTGACAGGGACCTACGAGCAGTACTTC. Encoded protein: CASSESLLTGTYEQYF.

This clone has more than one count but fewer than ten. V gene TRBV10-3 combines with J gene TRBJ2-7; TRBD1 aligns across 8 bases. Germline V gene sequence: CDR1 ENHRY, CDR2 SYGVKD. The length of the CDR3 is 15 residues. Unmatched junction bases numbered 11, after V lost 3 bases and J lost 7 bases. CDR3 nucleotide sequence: TGTGCCATCAGTGACCCGCCCGGGACAGGAGCTGAGCAGTACTTC. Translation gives CAISDPPGTGAEQYF.

In nucleotides, the CDR3 is TGCAGTGCTAGTCCATTACAGGGGGTGAGAACTGAAGCTTTCTTT. This gives the protein CSASPLQGVRTEAFF. The rearrangement links TRBV20-1 to TRBJ1-1, with 8 bases that match TRBD1. The CDR3 totals 15 residues. Germline V CDR1 and CDR2: DFQATT, SNEGSKA (reference sequence). Trimming at V came to 3 bases and at J to 5 bases, leaving 11 bases not matched to a gene.

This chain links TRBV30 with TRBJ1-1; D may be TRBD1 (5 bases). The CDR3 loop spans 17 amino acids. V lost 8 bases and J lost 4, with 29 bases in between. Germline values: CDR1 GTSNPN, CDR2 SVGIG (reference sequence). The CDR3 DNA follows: TGTGCCGGGGGGGGACGGGGAGCTGGAGCCGTGGCCACTGAAGCTTTCTTT. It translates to CAGGGRGAGAVATEAFF.

The CDR3 DNA reads as TGTGCCAGCAGCCGGGATATTCAAGGCTATGGCTACACCTTC. It encodes CASSRDIQGYGYTF. The chain has TRBV11-2 and TRBJ1-2; D unclear. Trimming removed 5 bases at V and 4 bases at J, with 14 bases between. Germline CDR1 and CDR2: SGHAT and FQNNGV. The CDR3 runs 14 residues.

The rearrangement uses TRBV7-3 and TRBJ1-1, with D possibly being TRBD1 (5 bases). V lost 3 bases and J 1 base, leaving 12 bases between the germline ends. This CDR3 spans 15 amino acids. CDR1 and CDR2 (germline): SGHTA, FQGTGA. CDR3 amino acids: CASSLGPGGNTEAFF. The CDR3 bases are TGTGCCAGCAGCTTGGGACCCGGGGGGAACACTGAAGCTTTCTTT.

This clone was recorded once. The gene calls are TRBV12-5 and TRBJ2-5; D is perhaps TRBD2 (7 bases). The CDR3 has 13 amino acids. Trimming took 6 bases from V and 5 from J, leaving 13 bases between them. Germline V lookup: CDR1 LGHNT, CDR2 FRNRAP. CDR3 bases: TGTGCTAGTGGCGTGGGGGGGGCCGAGACCCAGTACTTC. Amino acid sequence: CASGVGGAETQYF.

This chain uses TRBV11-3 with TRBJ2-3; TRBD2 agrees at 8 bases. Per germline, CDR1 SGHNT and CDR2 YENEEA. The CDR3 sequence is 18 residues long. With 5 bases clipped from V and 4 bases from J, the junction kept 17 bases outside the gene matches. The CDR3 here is CASSPRDGRAPAPDTQYF. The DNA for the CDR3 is TGTGCCAGCAGCCCCCGAGACGGGAGGGCTCCGGCCCCAGATACGCAGTATTTT.

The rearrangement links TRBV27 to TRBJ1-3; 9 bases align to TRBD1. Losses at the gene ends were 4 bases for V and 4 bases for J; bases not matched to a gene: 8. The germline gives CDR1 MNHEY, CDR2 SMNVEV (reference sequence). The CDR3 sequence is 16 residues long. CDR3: CASSSTGTGYGNTIYF. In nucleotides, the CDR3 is TGTGCCAGCAGTTCCACCGGGACAGGGTACGGAAACACCATATATTTT.